Following are 18 T cell receptor beta chains from one sample sequenced in a study of blood T cells in healthy people across ages. The authors ran a second PCR of roughly 7 to 11 cycles using a sample-barcoded 5' primer and a J-beta primer mix. A single record per CDR3 protein comes from TCRdb applying MiXCR to the 5' RACE reads. The sample has 1.5 million to 1.9 million distinct CDR3 sequences; about 45% are singletons. The sample taken for sequencing was blood. The receptor source for this set is a woman between 18 and 29 years old in good health.

The rearrangement joins TRBV7-2 to TRBJ1-1; D remains ambiguous. Germline V gene sequence: CDR1 SGHTA, CDR2 FQGNSA. The CDR3 runs 14 residues. Trimming pared 4 bases from V and 1 base from J, leaving 10 bases between. The CDR3: CASSSDIGNTEAFF. The CDR3 coding sequence is TGTGCCAGCAGCTCCGACATAGGGAACACTGAAGCTTTCTTT.

This clonotype was seen a handful of times. The chain links TRBV7-9 to TRBJ2-1; 10 bases match TRBD2. V dropped 7 bases and J dropped 4; count of bases not matched to a gene: 1. The germline V gene has CDR1 SEHNR and CDR2 FQNEAQ (reference sequence). The CDR3 has 13 amino acids. CDR3 in amino acids: CASTAGGYNEQFF. As DNA, the CDR3 is TGTGCCAGCACAGCGGGAGGGTACAATGAGCAGTTCTTC.

J is TRBJ2-1 and V is TRBV9, with D maybe TRBD2 (5 bases). V was cut by 3 bases and J by 1 base, with 14 bases left in between. The CDR3 consists of 16 residues. Germline loops: CDR1 SGDLS, CDR2 YYNGEE. The CDR3 here is CASSGKRTTSYNEQFF. CDR3 sequence (DNA): TGTGCCAGCAGCGGAAAGCGGACGACGTCCTACAATGAGCAGTTCTTC.

This clonotype was seen at least ten times. The rearrangement uses TRBV4-3 and TRBJ2-5; perhaps D is TRBD1 or TRBD2 (5 bases each). Germline V CDR1 and CDR2: LGHNA, YSLEER. The CDR3 runs to 16 residues. Trimming took off 1 base at V and 2 bases at J, with 14 bases between the two ends. DNA for the CDR3: TGCGCCAGCAGCCAAGTTCTGGGACGTAAACAAGAGACCCAGTACTTC. It translates to CASSQVLGRKQETQYF.

The rearrangement joins TRBV4-3 to TRBJ1-5; D is possibly TRBD1 (6 bases). The ends were cut back, 0 bases at V and 7 bases at J, with 13 bases in the middle. The CDR3 has 15 residues. Looked up from germline, CDR1 is LGHNA and CDR2 is YSLEER. In nucleotides, the CDR3 is TGCGCCAGCAGCCAAGACTGGGGGCAAGGACAGCCCCAGCATTTT. Encoded protein: CASSQDWGQGQPQHF.

In this sample, this clonotype turned up a few times. CDR3 nucleotide sequence: TGTGCCAGCAATCACGCGGGGGCCAAAGATGAGCAGTTCTTC. Encoded protein: CASNHAGAKDEQFF. This sequence joins TRBV6-5 and TRBJ2-1; maybe TRBD2 (7 bases). Trimming shortened V by 7 bases and J by 8 bases, and 18 bases separated the two germline ends. In germline, CDR1 is MNHEY, CDR2 SVGAGI. The CDR3 runs to 14 residues.

This clonotype has more than one count but fewer than ten. This rearrangement joins TRBV28 to TRBJ2-2, with D perhaps TRBD1 or TRBD2 (5 bases each). Germline V gene lookup returns CDR1 MDHEN and CDR2 SYDVKM. CDR3 length: 15 amino acids. The germline V and J ends were trimmed by 1 base and 8 bases, with 14 bases remaining between them. DNA of the CDR3: TGTGCCAGCAGTTTATCTGGGACCCGACTGGGGGAGCTGTTTTTT. Amino acid sequence: CASSLSGTRLGELFF.

The chain has TRBV3-1 and TRBJ2-7; TRBD1 matches 10 bases. The germline gives CDR1 LGHDT, CDR2 YNNKEL (reference sequence). The CDR3 sequence is 15 residues long. V shed 3 bases and J 3 bases; nucleotides not matched to a gene: 5. The CDR3 DNA is TGTGCCAGCAGCCACAGAGGACAGGGGGTCTACGAGCAGTACTTC. Its protein is CASSHRGQGVYEQYF.

The chain uses TRBV6-2 or TRBV6-3 and TRBJ2-3; D remains ambiguous. Per the germline V gene, CDR1 is MNHEY and CDR2 is SVGEGT. Trimming took off 7 bases at V and 6 bases at J, with 14 bases between the two ends. CDR3 length: 13 amino acids. The CDR3 here is CASTPRRQDTQYF. DNA for the CDR3: TGTGCCAGCACTCCCCGGCGGCAGGATACGCAGTATTTT.

The chain recombines TRBV20-1 with TRBJ1-2; possibly TRBD1 for D (6 bases). Between the trimmed V and J ends, which lost 1 base and 4 bases, there was a span of 19 bases. The CDR3 totals 16 residues. From germline, CDR1 is DFQATT and CDR2 SNEGSKA (reference sequence). In DNA, the CDR3 is TGCAGTGCTAGAGCGAGGTTGGGACACCGGTTCTATGGCTACACCTTC. Amino acids: CSARARLGHRFYGYTF.

The chain has TRBV27 and TRBJ2-4; D is unclear. V was trimmed by 6 bases and J by 0 bases, leaving 15 bases between them. This CDR3 is built from 16 residues. Germline V lookup: CDR1 MNHEY, CDR2 SMNVEV (reference sequence). The CDR3 sequence: CASRPAKQTAKNIQYF. DNA for the CDR3: TGTGCCAGCAGGCCCGCAAAACAGACAGCCAAAAACATTCAGTACTTC.

In its sample, this clonotype was seen a few times. J is TRBJ1-2 and V is TRBV28; 7 bases match TRBD1. There are 15 residues in the CDR3. Germline-derived CDR1 and CDR2 are MDHEN and SYDVKM. V shed 4 bases, J shed 0 bases, and the junction held 5 bases outside the gene matches. CDR3 residues: CASSSPGTANYGYTF. The CDR3 bases are TGTGCCAGCAGTTCGCCCGGGACAGCTAACTATGGCTACACCTTC.

The chain uses TRBV10-3 and TRBJ1-3; D gene unclear. Deletions cut 6 bases from V and 4 bases from J, with 13 bases between. The CDR3 length is 14 residues. Germline CDR1 and CDR2: ENHRY and SYGVKD. DNA for the CDR3: TGTGCCATCAGCCCTTATGACATGGGAAACACCATATATTTT. It yields the protein CAISPYDMGNTIYF.

This clonotype came up a few times. The rearrangement joins TRBV18 to TRBJ2-7, with D maybe TRBD1 (5 bases). The CDR3 runs to 13 residues. Trimming took off 0 bases at V and 7 bases at J, with 10 bases between the two ends. Germline loops: CDR1 KGHSH, CDR2 LQKENI. The CDR3 DNA sequence: TGTGCCAGCTCACCACCGGGGCGAGGAGAGCAGTACTTC. This codes for CASSPPGRGEQYF.

V is TRBV7-9 and J is TRBJ1-2; D remains unclear. Germline lookup yields CDR1 SEHNR and CDR2 FQNEAQ (reference sequence). The CDR3 runs to 14 residues. Trimming took 1 base from V and 8 from J, leaving 14 bases between them. This CDR3 is CASSLGEPFYGYTF. The CDR3 DNA reads TGTGCCAGCAGCTTAGGGGAGCCCTTCTACGGCTACACCTTC.

Only a few counts were recorded for this clonotype. The chain has TRBV4-3 and TRBJ2-3, with 10 nucleotides matching TRBD2. CDR1 is LGHNA, CDR2 YSLEER, per germline. The CDR3 consists of 17 residues. V lost 2 bases, J lost 3 bases, and 8 bases stayed unmatched. The CDR3 here is CASSQWGSGGRTDTQYF. The CDR3 DNA reads as TGCGCCAGCAGCCAATGGGGTAGCGGGGGGCGGACAGATACGCAGTATTTT.

CDR3 residues: CASSADTLADTQYF. CDR3 coding DNA: TGTGCCAGCAGTGCGGACACTCTAGCGGATACGCAGTATTTT. The chain has TRBV6-6 and TRBJ2-3; D might be TRBD2 (6 bases). The CDR3 loop spans 14 amino acids. V dropped 5 bases and J dropped 6 bases, with 15 bases sitting between them. CDR1 is MNHNY and CDR2 is SVGAGI in the germline V gene (reference sequence).

This clonotype showed up just a few times. V and J are TRBV24-1 and TRBJ2-1, with D hard to call. The germline V gene encodes CDR1 KGHDR and CDR2 SFDVKD. The CDR3 runs to 16 residues. Trimming cost V 0 bases and J 0 bases, with 8 bases left between them. Written as DNA, the CDR3 is TGTGCCACCAGTGATTTGCCGTCTAGCTCCTACAATGAGCAGTTCTTC. Translation: CATSDLPSSSYNEQFF.